This TCR beta chain comes out of a study of T cell changes during pregnancy in multiple sclerosis. Clones were sequenced by immunoSEQ multiplex PCR, and TCRdb holds only the in-frame ones, with some missing. The sample shows tens of thousands of clones, about nine tenths of them seen only once. The source is a female donor in good health, enrolled as a control in a pregnancy study. Sequences were derived from CD4+ T cells from peripheral blood mononuclear cells, sampled in the second trimester of pregnancy.

The CDR3 nucleotides read TGTGCCTGGACTCTCGGTTACAGCCGTAATGAAAAACTGTTTTTT. It yields the protein CAWTLGYSRNEKLFF. The chain recombines TRBV30 with TRBJ1-4; D ambiguous. The CDR3 contains 15 residues. Germline assignment: CDR1 GTSNPN and CDR2 SVGIG (reference sequence). V lost 4 bases, J lost 4 bases, and 16 bases lay in between.